Following are 28 T cell receptor beta chains from one sample sequenced in a study of human T cells and chemical hapten exposure. One entry per CDR3 protein results from TCRdb running MiXCR on the RACE reads. The sample includes 89,000 or so distinct CDR3 sequences, approximately 9% of them seen just once. Time point: pre-sensitization, week 0. As for treatment: therapeutic diphenylcyclopropenone sensitization with weekly scalp DPC. Source: whole blood, taken in connection with sensitization to the hapten diphenylcyclopropenone (DPC). These receptors originate from a man aged 35-49 years with alopecia areata. Some clones in this sample may be carry-over from other donors' samples.

This clonotype was counted many times. The chain couples TRBV11-3 to TRBJ2-1; D unresolved. Germline values: CDR1 SGHNT, CDR2 YENEEA. V lost 4 bases and J 6 bases, leaving 7 bases between the germline ends. The CDR3 is 12 amino acids. As DNA, the CDR3 is TGTGCCAGCAGCTCCACCTTCAATGAGCAGTTCTTC. This encodes CASSSTFNEQFF.

This clonotype was counted between two and nine times. This chain connects TRBV24-1 to TRBJ2-2, with D unclear. This CDR3 contains 13 residues. Germline loops: CDR1 KGHDR, CDR2 SFDVKD. V was shortened by 8 bases and J by 7 bases, with 13 bases between the two germline ends. For the CDR3, the DNA is TGTGCCACCACCCAAGACCGAGACGGGGAGCTGTTTTTT. The encoded protein is CATTQDRDGELFF.

This clonotype showed up many times. The chain combines TRBV30 with TRBJ2-3; D is possibly TRBD1 (5 bases). V was cut by 6 bases and J by 4 bases, with 11 bases left in between. The CDR3 sequence is 12 residues long. Germline CDR1 is GTSNPN and CDR2 is SVGIG (reference sequence). The CDR3 bases are TGTGCCTGCTCATGGGGCGCAGATACGCAGTATTTT. Translation gives CACSWGADTQYF. Variable domain in full (rest from reference TRBV30 and TRBJ2-3): SQTIHQWPATLVQPVGSPLSLECTVEGTSNPNLYWYRQAAGRGLQLLFYSVGIGQISSEVPQNLSASRPQDRQFILSSKKLLLSDSGFYLCACSWGADTQYFGPGTRLTVL.

The chain links TRBV28 to TRBJ2-7; D may be TRBD1 (6 bases). Trimming took 8 bases from V and 6 from J, leaving 8 bases between them. The CDR3 loop spans 10 amino acids. Germline values: CDR1 MDHEN, CDR2 SYDVKM. For the CDR3, the DNA is TGTGCCAGCGGGGGCGGCGAGCAGTACTTC. This encodes CASGGGEQYF.

Ten or more counts support this clonotype. The rearrangement joins TRBV20-1 to TRBJ1-5; unclear D gene. CDR1 and CDR2 from the germline V gene are DFQATT and SNEGSKA (reference sequence). The V end was cut by 3 bases, the J end by 5 bases, with 11 bases between. The CDR3 covers 13 residues. The CDR3 reads CSASNRPDQPQHF. In DNA, the CDR3 is TGCAGTGCTAGCAACAGACCAGATCAGCCCCAGCATTTT.

About this clonotype: Here the CDR3 omits its conserved ending phenylalanine or tryptophan, so a read error is the likely source. The chain couples TRBV2 to TRBJ2-1, with 7 nucleotides matching TRBD2. CDR1 SNHLY and CDR2 FYNNEI come from the germline V gene. J gave up 8 bases and V 3 bases, and 13 bases lay outside the gene matches. CDR3 size: 16 residues. The DNA of the CDR3 is TGTGCCAGCAGTGACCAAAGGCTAGCGGCCGGCGATGAGCAGTTCTTA. The encoded protein is CASSDQRLAAGDEQFL.

V and J are TRBV11-1 and TRBJ1-1; 7 positions agree with TRBD1. This CDR3 has 17 amino acids. The germline V gene encodes CDR1 SGHAT and CDR2 FQDESV (reference sequence). J was trimmed by 0 bases and V by 2 bases; bases with no gene match: 9. The CDR3 nucleotides read TGTGCCAGCAGCTTAAGACTACAGGGGACACTGAACACTGAAGCTTTCTTT. Amino acid sequence: CASSLRLQGTLNTEAFF.

There are many counts of this clonotype. V and J are TRBV6-1 and TRBJ2-6; 7 bases match TRBD2. CDR1 MNHNS and CDR2 SASEGT come from the germline V gene. The V segment lost 2 bases and the J segment 10 bases; nucleotides outside the gene matches: 2. This CDR3 comprises 13 residues. The CDR3 bases are TGTGCCAGCAGTGAAAGAGCGGGGAACGTCCTGACTTTC. It encodes CASSERAGNVLTF.

This clonotype has ten or more counts. This rearrangement joins TRBV3-1 to TRBJ2-5; D gene uncertain. CDR1 and CDR2 from the germline V gene are LGHDT and YNNKEL (reference sequence). V lost 4 bases and J lost 5, with 17 bases in between. CDR3 size: 15 residues. CDR3 residues: CASSPTQDRVETQYF. The CDR3 DNA sequence: TGTGCCAGCAGCCCCACTCAAGACCGGGTGGAGACCCAGTACTTC.

This clonotype was observed a few times. The chain couples TRBV4-1 to TRBJ2-5; D perhaps matches TRBD1 (6 bases). From germline, CDR1 is MGHRA and CDR2 YSYEKL. V lost 1 base, J lost 1 base, and 13 bases lay in between. The CDR3 totals 16 residues. The chain's CDR3 is CASSQARVRGQETQYF. For the CDR3, the DNA is TGCGCCAGCAGCCAAGCGAGAGTCAGGGGCCAAGAGACCCAGTACTTC.

V usage is TRBV5-6 and J usage is TRBJ2-7; D is undetermined. Looked up from germline, CDR1 is SGHDT and CDR2 is YYEEEE. V dropped 4 bases and J dropped 0 bases, with 5 bases sitting between them. This CDR3 contains 12 residues. In DNA form, the CDR3 reads TGTGCCAGCAGCAGGTTCTCCTACGAGCAGTACGTC. Translation gives CASSRFSYEQYV.

This clonotype has just a few counts. J is TRBJ2-3 and V is TRBV13; tentatively, D is TRBD2 (5 bases). CDR3 length equals 11 residues. CDR1 and CDR2 from the germline V gene are PRHDT and FYEKMQ (reference sequence). Trimming stripped 4 bases from V and 11 bases from J, with 10 bases between. CDR3 sequence (DNA): TGTGCCAGCAGCTCCCTTGGGAGGCAGTATTTT. Protein sequence: CASSSLGRQYF. The variable domain in full, with the rest retrieved from reference TRBV13 and TRBJ2-3, is AAGVIQSPRHLIKEKRETATLKCYPIPRHDTVYWYQQGPGQDPQFLISFYEKMQSDKGSIPDRFSAQQFSDYHSELNMSSLELGDSALYFCASSSLGRQYFGPGTRLTVL.

V is TRBV29-1 and J is TRBJ1-1; no reliable D call. V was pared by 1 base and J by 0 bases, with 6 bases between. Germline V gene data show CDR1 as SQVTM and CDR2 as ANQGSEA. The CDR3 is 13 amino acids. The CDR3, as DNA: TGCAGCGTTGAAGGGCAAGTGAACACTGAAGCTTTCTTT. As protein: CSVEGQVNTEAFF.

The rearrangement uses TRBV28 and TRBJ2-7; TRBD1 is a possible D gene (5 bases). The CDR3 sequence is 15 residues long. Trimming shortened V by 5 bases and J by 2 bases, and 16 bases separated the two germline ends. Germline V gene lookup returns CDR1 MDHEN and CDR2 SYDVKM. The CDR3 DNA reads TGTGCCAGCAGTACAGGTACCCTTGGCGCCTACGAGCAGTACTTC. Protein: CASSTGTLGAYEQYF.

A few counts support this clonotype. The genes are TRBV6-2 or TRBV6-3 and TRBJ2-7; D is possibly TRBD1 (6 bases). The CDR3 has 16 residues. Between the trimmed V and J ends, which lost 0 bases and 3 bases, there was a span of 15 bases. Germline-derived CDR1 and CDR2 are MNHEY and SVGEGT. The CDR3 region is CASSYSVSRGFYEQYV. CDR3 DNA sequence: TGTGCCAGCAGTTACTCGGTATCGAGGGGGTTCTACGAGCAGTACGTC.

This clonotype has ten or more counts. The chain employs TRBV11-2 and TRBJ2-3; 8 bases align to TRBD2. The V and J ends lost 5 bases and 3 bases, in that order; junction bases with no gene match: 13. This CDR3 has 17 residues. Germline CDR1 SGHAT, CDR2 FQNNGV. Here the CDR3 DNA reads TGTGCCAGCAGCCCCTACCCCCGGGAGGGTAGGACAGATACGCAGTATTTT. It encodes CASSPYPREGRTDTQYF.

This rearrangement joins TRBV5-1 to TRBJ1-2; D perhaps matches TRBD1 (6 bases). Germline loops: CDR1 SGHRS, CDR2 YFSETQ. V was cut by 2 bases and J by 2 bases, with 7 bases left in between. The CDR3 contains 13 residues. The CDR3 nucleotides read TGCGCCAGCAGCTTTGGACAGAACTATGGCTACACCTTC. It translates to CASSFGQNYGYTF.

V is TRBV19 and J is TRBJ2-7, with D possibly matching TRBD1 (6 bases). The CDR3 extends over 13 amino acids. Trimming took 4 bases from V and 2 from J, leaving 9 bases between them. Germline values: CDR1 LNHDA, CDR2 SQIVND (reference sequence). The CDR3, as DNA: TGTGCCAGTAGTACCGGGACAACCTACGAGCAGTACTTC. Residues: CASSTGTTYEQYF.

This clonotype was counted at least ten times. The chain is built from TRBV5-4 and TRBJ1-1, with D unclear. Germline V gene data show CDR1 as SGHNT and CDR2 as YYREEE (reference sequence). Trimming removed 4 bases at V and 1 base at J, with 14 bases between. The CDR3 runs 15 residues. CDR3 DNA: TGTGCCAGCAGCCGATCCACGGGCCAGAACACTGAAGCTTTCTTT. Encoded protein: CASSRSTGQNTEAFF.

This clonotype was recorded at least ten times. V and J are TRBV7-9 and TRBJ1-1, with D hard to call. The CDR3 totals 13 residues. V lost 2 bases and J 3 bases, leaving 7 bases between the germline ends. The germline CDR1 and CDR2 sequences are SEHNR and FQNEAQ (reference sequence). This chain's CDR3 is CASSLQADTEAFF. CDR3 in DNA: TGTGCCAGCAGCTTACAGGCCGACACTGAAGCTTTCTTT.

As concerns this clonotype: Since a much larger clone is just one base distant, this may be a read error. The chain's CDR3 is CASSLGLLAGGGTGDLFF. DNA of the CDR3: TGTGCCAGCAGCTTAGGTCTTCTAGCGGGAGGCGGTACCGGGGACCTGTTTTTT. The chain has TRBV7-9 and TRBJ2-2; the match to TRBD2 covers 11 bases. There are 18 residues in the CDR3. Looked up from germline, CDR1 is SEHNR and CDR2 is FQNEAQ (reference sequence).

This clonotype was detected only a few times. The chain combines TRBV7-8 with TRBJ2-3; D is unclear. V was cut by 8 bases and J by 0 bases, with 9 bases left in between. The germline V gene has CDR1 SGHVS and CDR2 FQNEAQ. CDR3 size: 13 residues. This CDR3 reads CASAPYSTDTQYF. The DNA of the CDR3 is TGTGCCAGCGCGCCATACAGCACAGATACGCAGTATTTT.

This clonotype showed up many times. This sequence joins TRBV28 and TRBJ2-7; 12 positions agree with TRBD2. The CDR3 is made up of 13 amino acids. Germline CDR1 is MDHEN and CDR2 is SYDVKM. V dropped 5 bases and J dropped 6; count of bases not matched to a gene: 2. CDR3 DNA sequence: TGTGCCAGCAGTCCGGGACTAGCGGGCGAGCAGTACGTC. Amino acids: CASSPGLAGEQYV.

The table lists this clonotype with a few counts. The chain links TRBV7-8 to TRBJ2-3; 9 nucleotides line up with TRBD1. Germline CDR1 SGHVS, CDR2 FQNEAQ. Trimming at V came to 6 bases and at J to 6 bases, leaving 7 bases not matched to a gene. The CDR3 extends over 14 amino acids. CDR3 in DNA: TGTGCCAGCAGTCACAGGGGGCCATTGGATACGCAGTATTTT. It specifies CASSHRGPLDTQYF. The full variable domain, completed using reference TRBV7-8 and TRBJ2-3, is GAGVSQSPRYKVAKRGQDVALRCDPISGHVSLFWYQQALGQGPEFLTYFQNEAQLDKSGLPSDRFFAERPEGSVSTLKIQRTQQEDSAVYLCASSHRGPLDTQYFGPGTRLTVL.

The chain recombines TRBV28 with TRBJ1-6; 8 bases are a match to TRBD1. The CDR3 extends over 17 amino acids. CDR1 and CDR2 from the germline V gene are MDHEN and SYDVKM. The V and J ends lost 4 bases and 3 bases, in that order; junction bases with no gene match: 8. The CDR3 region is CASSSQGQAHYNSPLHF. The CDR3 bases are TGTGCCAGCAGTTCCCAGGGACAGGCACACTATAATTCACCCCTCCACTTT.

This clonotype was seen ten or more times. The chain couples TRBV7-2 to TRBJ2-1; D not certain. The CDR3 sequence is 12 residues long. Germline values: CDR1 SGHTA, CDR2 FQGNSA. V was pared by 2 bases and J by 9 bases, with 8 bases between. CDR3 nucleotides: TGTGCCAGCAGCTTAACGGCTGCTGAGCAGTTCTTC. Amino acid sequence: CASSLTAAEQFF.

The rearrangement links TRBV20-1 to TRBJ2-1; 9 nucleotides align to TRBD2. The CDR3 is 16 amino acids. The germline V gene has CDR1 DFQATT and CDR2 SNEGSKA (reference sequence). Unmatched junction bases numbered 10, after V lost 3 bases and J lost 4 bases. Written as DNA, the CDR3 is TGCAGTGCTAGTCCCCTAGCGGGGTATGGGTACAATGAGCAGTTCTTC. Translating gives CSASPLAGYGYNEQFF.

This clonotype has a count of ten or more. The rearrangement joins TRBV15 to TRBJ1-5; weak D call: TRBD1 (5 bases). Trimming removed 0 bases at V and 3 bases at J, with 15 bases between. In germline, CDR1 is LNHNV, CDR2 YYDKDF (reference sequence). This CDR3 contains 17 residues. The DNA of the CDR3 is TGTGCCACCAGCAGAGATACGGGGACCGCCGACAATCAGCCCCAGCATTTT. Translating gives CATSRDTGTADNQPQHF.